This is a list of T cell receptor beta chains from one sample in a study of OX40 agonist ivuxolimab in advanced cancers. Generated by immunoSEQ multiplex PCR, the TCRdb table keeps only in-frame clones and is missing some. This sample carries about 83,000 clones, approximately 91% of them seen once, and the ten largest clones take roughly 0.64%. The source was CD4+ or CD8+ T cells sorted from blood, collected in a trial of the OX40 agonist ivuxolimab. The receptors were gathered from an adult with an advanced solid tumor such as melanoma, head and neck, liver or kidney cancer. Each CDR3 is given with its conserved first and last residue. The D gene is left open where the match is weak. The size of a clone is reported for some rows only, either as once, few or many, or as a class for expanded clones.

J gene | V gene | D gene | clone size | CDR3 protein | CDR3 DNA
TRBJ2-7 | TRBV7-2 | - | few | CASSFGAGSSYEQYF | TGTGCCAGCAGCTTCGGCGCGGGCTCCTCCTACGAGCAGTACTTC
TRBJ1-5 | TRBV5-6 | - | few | CASSSLRTGNQPQHF | TGTGCCAGCAGCTCCCTTCGGACAGGCAATCAGCCCCAGCATTTT
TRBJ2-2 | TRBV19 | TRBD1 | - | CASGGQGAPGELFF | TGTGCCAGTGGGGGACAGGGGGCGCCCGGGGAGCTGTTTTTT
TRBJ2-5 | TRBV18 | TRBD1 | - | CASSPQTGSEETQYF | TGTGCCAGCTCACCCCAGACAGGGTCGGAAGAGACCCAGTACTTC
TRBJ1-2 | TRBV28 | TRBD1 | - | CASSSGTGLVGYTF | TGTGCCAGCAGTTCCGGGACAGGGCTGGTTGGCTACACCTTC
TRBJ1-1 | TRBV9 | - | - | CASSVEGRNTEAFF | TGTGCCAGCAGCGTAGAGGGCAGGAACACTGAAGCTTTCTTT
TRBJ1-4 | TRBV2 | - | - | CASLRTANSEKLFF | TGTGCCAGCTTAAGGACAGCAAATAGCGAAAAACTGTTTTTT
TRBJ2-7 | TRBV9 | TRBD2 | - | CASSFSGGPSSSYEQYF | TGTGCCAGCAGCTTCAGCGGGGGGCCTTCTTCCTCCTACGAGCAGTACTTC
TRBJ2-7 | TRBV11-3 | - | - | CASYYEQYF | TGTGCCAGCTACTACGAGCAGTACTTC
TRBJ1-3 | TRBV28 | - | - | CASSFGGLLSGIYF | TGTGCCAGCAGTTTTGGGGGGCTCCTATCAGGGATATATTTT
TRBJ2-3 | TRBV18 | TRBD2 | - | CASSPQTSASTDTQYF | TGTGCCAGCTCACCGCAGACTAGCGCGAGCACAGATACGCAGTATTTT
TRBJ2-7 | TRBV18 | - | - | CASSPVIATPPVHEQYF | TGTGCCAGCTCACCTGTTATTGCGACCCCTCCGGTCCACGAGCAGTACTTC
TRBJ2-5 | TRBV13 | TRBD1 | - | CASSWTPGQGLGETQYF | TGTGCCAGCAGCTGGACCCCGGGACAGGGGCTGGGAGAGACCCAGTACTTC
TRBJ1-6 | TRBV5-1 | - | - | CASSPDSIAQSPLHF | TGCGCCAGCAGCCCGGACAGTATAGCCCAGTCACCCCTCCACTTT
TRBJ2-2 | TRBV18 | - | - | CASSPPGGVNTGELFF | TGTGCCAGCTCACCACCGGGGGGAGTTAACACCGGGGAGCTGTTTTTT
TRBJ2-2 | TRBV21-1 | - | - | CASSKEVLGQQLTGELFF | TGTGCCAGCAGCAAAGAGGTGCTTGGGCAGCAACTTACCGGGGAGCTGTTTTTT